This entry lists 2 T cell receptor beta chains sequenced from one sample in a study of OX40 agonist ivuxolimab in advanced cancers. The assay was immunoSEQ multiplex PCR, and TCRdb's table has in-frame clones only and misses some. Of roughly 71,000 clones detected, roughly 76% appear once; the ten largest clones hold 1.5% to 2%. The material sequenced was CD4+ or CD8+ T cells sorted from blood, taken in a trial of the OX40 agonist ivuxolimab. The receptors shown here come from an adult with an advanced solid tumor such as melanoma, head and neck, liver or kidney cancer.

The chain recombines TRBV18 with TRBJ1-2; TRBD1 aligns across 7 bases. Germline CDR1 reads KGHSH; CDR2 reads LQKENI. Trimming took 5 bases from V and 3 from J; bases not matched to a gene: 6. The CDR3 sequence is 14 residues long. The DNA for the CDR3 is TGTGCCAGCTCAATGACCGGGACAGACTATGGCTACACCTTC. Translating gives CASSMTGTDYGYTF.

In this sample, this clone turned up a few times. The V call is TRBV18, the J call TRBJ1-5; 7 positions match TRBD1. The CDR3 runs 16 residues. V was clipped by 2 bases and J by 1 base; unmatched bases: 5. Germline assignment: CDR1 KGHSH and CDR2 LQKENI. The CDR3 bases are TGTGCCAGCTCACCAAATCCACAGGGGAGCAATCAGCCCCAGCATTTT. Translation gives CASSPNPQGSNQPQHF.